The source of this T cell receptor (beta chain) is a study of blood T cell repertoires in COVID-19. Study-level information: Donors in the United States, Italy and Spain gave samples during acute or convalescent COVID-19. Nucleic acid was either cDNA or gDNA, and it came from T cells, B-cell-depleted T cells, or PBMCs.

Source study methods: It was from reference gene primer amplification that nucleated cell counts were estimated. Produced via immunoSEQ multiplex PCR; TCRdb's table is partial and in-frame only. V and J calls and clone size are as listed in that table; D and trimming were resolved from the DNA. The profile covers approximately 210,000 clones, with roughly four fifths appearing a single time and 9.5% to 15% taken by the ten largest. The sequenced sample was peripheral blood. The sequence was obtained from a woman aged 40 to 55 with acute or convalescent COVID-19.

CDR3 nucleotide sequence: TGTGCCACGACGGGGCAGGGGGCTGACGAGCAGTACTTC. Its protein product is CATTGQGADEQYF. V usage is TRBV24-1 and J usage is TRBJ2-7, with TRBD1 matching over 8 bases. In germline, CDR1 is KGHDR, CDR2 SFDVKD. V lost 10 bases, J lost 5 bases, and 9 bases stayed unmatched. This CDR3 has 13 residues.